Listed here is a single T cell receptor (beta chain). Assay used: immunoSEQ multiplex PCR; TCRdb lists only in-frame clones, some missing. The profile shows some 68,000 clones, 91% of them singletons. V gave up 4 bases and J gave up 3 bases, with 19 bases separating them. The CDR3 totals 16 residues. Germline CDR1 is SGHRS and CDR2 is YFSETQ. This specimen comes from a study of T cell changes during pregnancy in multiple sclerosis. Sequencing used peripheral blood, obtained in the second trimester of pregnancy. The source is a female donor with multiple sclerosis, enrolled in a pregnancy study. J is TRBJ1-2 and V is TRBV5-1, with D possibly being TRBD1 (5 bases). CDR3 amino acids: CASSGGTARMDYGYTF. DNA of the CDR3: TGCGCCAGCAGCGGAGGGACGGCTCGTATGGACTATGGCTACACCTTC.